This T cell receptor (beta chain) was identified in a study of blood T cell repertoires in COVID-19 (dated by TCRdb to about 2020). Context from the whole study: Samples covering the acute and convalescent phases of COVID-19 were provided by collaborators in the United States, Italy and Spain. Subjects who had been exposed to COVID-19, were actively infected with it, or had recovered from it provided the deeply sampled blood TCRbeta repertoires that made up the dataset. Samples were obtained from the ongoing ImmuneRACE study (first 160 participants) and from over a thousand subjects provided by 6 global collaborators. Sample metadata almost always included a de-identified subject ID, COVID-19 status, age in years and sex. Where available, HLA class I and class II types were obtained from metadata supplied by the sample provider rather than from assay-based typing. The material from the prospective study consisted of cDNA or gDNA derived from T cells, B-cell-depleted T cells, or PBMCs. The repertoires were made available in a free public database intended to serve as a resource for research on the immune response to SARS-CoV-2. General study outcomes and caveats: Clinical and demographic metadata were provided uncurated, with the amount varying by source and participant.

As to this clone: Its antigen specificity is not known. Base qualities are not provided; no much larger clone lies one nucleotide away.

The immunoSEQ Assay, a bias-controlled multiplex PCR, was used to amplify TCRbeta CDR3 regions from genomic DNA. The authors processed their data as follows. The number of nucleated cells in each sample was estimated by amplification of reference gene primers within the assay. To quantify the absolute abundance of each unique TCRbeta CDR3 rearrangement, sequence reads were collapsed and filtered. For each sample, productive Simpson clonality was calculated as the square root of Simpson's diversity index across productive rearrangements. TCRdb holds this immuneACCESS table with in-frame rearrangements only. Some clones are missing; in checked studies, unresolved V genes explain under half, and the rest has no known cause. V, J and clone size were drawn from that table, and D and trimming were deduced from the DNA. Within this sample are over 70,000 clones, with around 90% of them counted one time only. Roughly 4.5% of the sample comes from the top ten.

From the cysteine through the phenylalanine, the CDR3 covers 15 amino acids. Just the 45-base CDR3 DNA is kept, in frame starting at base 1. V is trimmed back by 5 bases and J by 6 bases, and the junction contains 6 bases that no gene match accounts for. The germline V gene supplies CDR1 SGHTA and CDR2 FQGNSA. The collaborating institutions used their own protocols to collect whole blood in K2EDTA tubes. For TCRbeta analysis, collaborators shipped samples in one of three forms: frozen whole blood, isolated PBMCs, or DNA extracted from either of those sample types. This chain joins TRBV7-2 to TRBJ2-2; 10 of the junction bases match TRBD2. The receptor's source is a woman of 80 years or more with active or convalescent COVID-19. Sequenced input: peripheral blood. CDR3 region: CASSPRTSGAGELFF. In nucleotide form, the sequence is TGTGCCAGCAGCCCCCGGACTAGCGGAGCCGGGGAGCTGTTTTTT.